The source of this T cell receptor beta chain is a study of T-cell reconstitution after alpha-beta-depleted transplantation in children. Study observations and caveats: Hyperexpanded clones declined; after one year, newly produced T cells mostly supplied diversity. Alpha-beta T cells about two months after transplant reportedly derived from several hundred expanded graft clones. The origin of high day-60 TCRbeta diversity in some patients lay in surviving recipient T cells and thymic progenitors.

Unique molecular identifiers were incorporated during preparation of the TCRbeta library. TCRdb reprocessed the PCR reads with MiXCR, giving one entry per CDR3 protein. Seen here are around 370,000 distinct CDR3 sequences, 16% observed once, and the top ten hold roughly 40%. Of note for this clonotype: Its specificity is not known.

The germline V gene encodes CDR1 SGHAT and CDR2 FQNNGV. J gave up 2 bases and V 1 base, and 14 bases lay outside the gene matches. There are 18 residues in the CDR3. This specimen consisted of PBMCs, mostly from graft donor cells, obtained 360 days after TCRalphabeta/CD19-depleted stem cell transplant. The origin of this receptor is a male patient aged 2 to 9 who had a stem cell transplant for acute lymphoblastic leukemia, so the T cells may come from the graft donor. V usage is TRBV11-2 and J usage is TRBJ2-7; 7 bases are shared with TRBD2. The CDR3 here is CASSLGRLGDYPTYEQYF. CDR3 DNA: TGTGCCAGCAGCTTAGGTCGCTTAGGGGACTACCCGACCTACGAGCAGTACTTC. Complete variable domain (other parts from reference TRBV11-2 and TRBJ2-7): EAGVAQSPRYKIIEKRQSVAFWCNPISGHATLYWYQQILGQGPKLLIQFQNNGVVDDSQLPKDRFSAERLKGVDSTLKIQPAKLEDSAVYLCASSLGRLGDYPTYEQYFGPGTRLTVT.